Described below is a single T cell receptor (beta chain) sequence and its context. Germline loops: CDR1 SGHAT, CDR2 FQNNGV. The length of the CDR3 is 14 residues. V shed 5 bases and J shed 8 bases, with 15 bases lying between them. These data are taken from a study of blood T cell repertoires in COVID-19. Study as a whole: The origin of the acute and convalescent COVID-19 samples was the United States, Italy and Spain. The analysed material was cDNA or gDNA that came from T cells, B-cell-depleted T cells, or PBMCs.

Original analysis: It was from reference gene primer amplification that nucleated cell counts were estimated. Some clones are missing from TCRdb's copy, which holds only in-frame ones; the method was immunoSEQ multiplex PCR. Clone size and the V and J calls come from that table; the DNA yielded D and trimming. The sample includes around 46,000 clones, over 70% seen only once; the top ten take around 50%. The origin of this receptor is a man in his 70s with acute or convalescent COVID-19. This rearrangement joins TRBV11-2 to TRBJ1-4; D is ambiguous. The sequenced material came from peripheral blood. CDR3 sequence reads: CASSPLGREEKLFF. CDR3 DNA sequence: TGTGCCAGCAGCCCCCTTGGGAGGGAGGAAAAACTGTTTTTT.